The subject of this entry is one T cell receptor (beta chain). Here immunoSEQ multiplex PCR was the method, and the copy in TCRdb shows in-frame clones only, minus some. The sample contains fewer than 110,000 clones, about 80% of which appear only once. The sample comes from a study of blood T cell repertoires in COVID-19. V was pared by 4 bases and J by 2 bases, with 8 bases between. Germline V CDR1 and CDR2: SNHLY, FYNNEI. The length of the CDR3 is 13 residues. The J gene is TRBJ1-1, the V gene TRBV2; D might be TRBD1 (5 bases). The sample consisted of peripheral blood. The clonotype originates from a man aged 70 or older with acute or convalescent COVID-19. The CDR3 DNA reads as TGTGCCAGCAGTGTTGACAGCAACACTGAAGCTTTCTTT. The encoded protein is CASSVDSNTEAFF.